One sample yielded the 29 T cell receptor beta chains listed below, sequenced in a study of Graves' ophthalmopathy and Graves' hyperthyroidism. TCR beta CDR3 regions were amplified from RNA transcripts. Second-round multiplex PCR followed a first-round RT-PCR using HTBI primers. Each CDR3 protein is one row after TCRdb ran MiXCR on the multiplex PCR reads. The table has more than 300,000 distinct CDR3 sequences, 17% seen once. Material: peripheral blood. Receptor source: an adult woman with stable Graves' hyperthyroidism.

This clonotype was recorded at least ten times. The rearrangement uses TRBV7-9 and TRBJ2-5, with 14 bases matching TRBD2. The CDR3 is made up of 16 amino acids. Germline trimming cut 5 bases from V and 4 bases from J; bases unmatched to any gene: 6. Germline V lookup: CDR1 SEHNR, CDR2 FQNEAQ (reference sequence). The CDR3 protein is CASSRGGTSGGETQYF. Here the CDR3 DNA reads TGTGCCAGCAGCCGAGGGGGGACTAGCGGGGGAGAGACCCAGTACTTC. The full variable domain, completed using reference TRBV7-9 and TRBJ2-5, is DTGVSQNPRHKITKRGQNVTFRCDPISEHNRLYWYRQTLGQGPEFLTYFQNEAQLEKSRLLSDRFSAERPKGSFSTLEIQRTEQGDSAMYLCASSRGGTSGGETQYFGPGTRLLVL.

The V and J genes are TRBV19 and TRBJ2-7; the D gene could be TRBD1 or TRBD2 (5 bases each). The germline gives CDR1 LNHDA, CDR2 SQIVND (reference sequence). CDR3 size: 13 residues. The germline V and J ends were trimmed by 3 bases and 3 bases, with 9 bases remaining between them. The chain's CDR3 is CASSMGTIYEQYF. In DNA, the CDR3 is TGTGCCAGTAGTATGGGGACCATCTACGAGCAGTACTTC.

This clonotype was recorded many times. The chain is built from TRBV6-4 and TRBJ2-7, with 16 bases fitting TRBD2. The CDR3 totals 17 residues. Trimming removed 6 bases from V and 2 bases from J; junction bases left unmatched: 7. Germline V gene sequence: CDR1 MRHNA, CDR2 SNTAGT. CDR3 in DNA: TGTGCCAGCAGGCGCTCCGGGACTAGCGGGAGGGCCTACGAGCAGTACTTC. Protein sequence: CASRRSGTSGRAYEQYF.

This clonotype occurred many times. CDR3 sequence reads: CSARDRENYGYTF. The CDR3 DNA is TGCAGCGCTAGGGACAGGGAAAACTATGGCTACACCTTC. The chain employs TRBV29-1 and TRBJ1-2, with 9 bases identical to TRBD1. The germline CDR1 and CDR2 sequences are SQVTM and ANQGSEA. The junction had 5 bases not matched to a gene; V was cut back by 7 bases and J by 2 bases. The CDR3 is made up of 13 amino acids.

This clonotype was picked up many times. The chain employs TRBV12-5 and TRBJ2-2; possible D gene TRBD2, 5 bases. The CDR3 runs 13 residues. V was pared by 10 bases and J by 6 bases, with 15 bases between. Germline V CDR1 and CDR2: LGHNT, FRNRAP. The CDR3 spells CATGASLAGELFF. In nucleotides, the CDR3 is TGTGCTACTGGCGCTAGCTTGGCCGGGGAGCTGTTTTTT.

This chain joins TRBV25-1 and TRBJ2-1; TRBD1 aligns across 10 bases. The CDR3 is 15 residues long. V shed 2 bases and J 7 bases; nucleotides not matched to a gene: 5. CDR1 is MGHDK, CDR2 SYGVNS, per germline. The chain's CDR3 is CASSEPGQGMNEQFF. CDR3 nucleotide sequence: TGTGCCAGCAGTGAACCGGGACAGGGGATGAATGAGCAGTTCTTC.

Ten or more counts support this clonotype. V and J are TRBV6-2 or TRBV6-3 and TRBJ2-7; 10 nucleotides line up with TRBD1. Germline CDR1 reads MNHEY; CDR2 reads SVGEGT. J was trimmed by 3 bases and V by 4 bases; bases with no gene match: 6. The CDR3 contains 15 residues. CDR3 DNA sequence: TGTGCCAGCAGTTTTACCGGGACAGGGGACTACGAGCAGTACTTC. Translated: CASSFTGTGDYEQYF.

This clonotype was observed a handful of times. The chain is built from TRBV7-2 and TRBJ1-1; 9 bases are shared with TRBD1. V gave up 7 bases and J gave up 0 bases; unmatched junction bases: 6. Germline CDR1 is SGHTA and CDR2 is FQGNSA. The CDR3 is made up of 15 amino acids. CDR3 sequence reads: CASTPGTGMNTEAFF. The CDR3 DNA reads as TGTGCCAGCACTCCAGGGACAGGGATGAACACTGAAGCTTTCTTT.

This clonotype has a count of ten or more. CDR3 bases: TGTGCCAGCAGTTCGCCCTCGGGGCCCCAAGAGACCCAGTACTTC. Translation gives CASSSPSGPQETQYF. V usage is TRBV6-2 or TRBV6-3 and J usage is TRBJ2-5; D is tentatively TRBD1 or TRBD2 (5 bases each). The length of the CDR3 is 15 residues. Germline-derived CDR1 and CDR2 are MNHEY and SVGEGT. V was shortened by 4 bases and J by 1 base, with 13 bases between the two germline ends.

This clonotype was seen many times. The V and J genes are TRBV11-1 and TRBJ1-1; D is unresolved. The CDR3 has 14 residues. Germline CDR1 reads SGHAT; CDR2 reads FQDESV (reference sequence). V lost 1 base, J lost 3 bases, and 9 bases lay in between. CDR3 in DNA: TGTGCCAGCAGCTTAGACGGCACCGACACTGAAGCTTTCTTT. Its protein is CASSLDGTDTEAFF. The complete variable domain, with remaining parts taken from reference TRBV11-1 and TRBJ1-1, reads EAEVAQSPRYKITEKSQAVAFWCDPISGHATLYWYRQILGQGPELLVQFQDESVVDDSQLPKDRFSAERLKGVDSTLKIQPAELGDSAMYLCASSLDGTDTEAFFGQGTRLTVV.

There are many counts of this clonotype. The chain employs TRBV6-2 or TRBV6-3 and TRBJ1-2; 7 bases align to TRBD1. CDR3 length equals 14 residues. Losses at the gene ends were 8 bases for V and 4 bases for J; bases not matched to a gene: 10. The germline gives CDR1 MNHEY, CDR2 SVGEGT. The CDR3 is CASLRTGSGYGYTF. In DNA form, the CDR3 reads TGTGCCAGCCTCCGGACAGGATCGGGCTATGGCTACACCTTC.

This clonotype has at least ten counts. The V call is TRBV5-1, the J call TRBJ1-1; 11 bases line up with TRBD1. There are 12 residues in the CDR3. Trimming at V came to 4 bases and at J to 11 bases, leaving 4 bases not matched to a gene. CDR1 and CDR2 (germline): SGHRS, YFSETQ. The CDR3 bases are TGCGCCAGCAGCCCAGGGACAGGGGGGGCTTTCTTT. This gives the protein CASSPGTGGAFF.

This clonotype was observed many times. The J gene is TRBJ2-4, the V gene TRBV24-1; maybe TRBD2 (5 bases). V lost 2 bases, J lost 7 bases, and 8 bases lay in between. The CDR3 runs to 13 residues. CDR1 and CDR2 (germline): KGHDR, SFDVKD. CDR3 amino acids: CATSDSGVNIQYF. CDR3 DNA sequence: TGTGCCACCAGTGATTCCGGGGTTAACATTCAGTACTTC.

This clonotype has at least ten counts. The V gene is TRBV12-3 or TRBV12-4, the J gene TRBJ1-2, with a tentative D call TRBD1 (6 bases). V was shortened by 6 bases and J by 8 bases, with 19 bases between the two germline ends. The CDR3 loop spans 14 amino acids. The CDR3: CASSPTGALGGYTF. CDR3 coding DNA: TGTGCCAGCAGCCCCACGGGGGCGCTCGGGGGCTACACCTTC.

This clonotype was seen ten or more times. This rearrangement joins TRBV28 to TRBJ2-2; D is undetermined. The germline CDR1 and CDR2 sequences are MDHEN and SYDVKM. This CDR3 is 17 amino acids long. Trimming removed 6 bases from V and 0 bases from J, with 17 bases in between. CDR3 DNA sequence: TGTGCCAGCAGCGCCCCCCTATTCCGGGCGAACACCGGGGAGCTGTTTTTT. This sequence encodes CASSAPLFRANTGELFF.

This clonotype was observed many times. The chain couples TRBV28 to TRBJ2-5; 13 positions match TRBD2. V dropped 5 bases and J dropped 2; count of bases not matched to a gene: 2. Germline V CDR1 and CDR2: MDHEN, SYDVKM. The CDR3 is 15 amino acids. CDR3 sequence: CASSGLAGVQETQYF. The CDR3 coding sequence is TGTGCCAGCAGTGGACTAGCGGGAGTTCAAGAGACCCAGTACTTC.

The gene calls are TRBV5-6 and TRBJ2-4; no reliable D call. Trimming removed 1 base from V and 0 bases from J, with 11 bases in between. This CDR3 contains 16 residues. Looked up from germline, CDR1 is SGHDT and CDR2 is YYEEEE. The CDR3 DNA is TGTGCCAGCAGCTTGACATTAACACTAGCCAAAAACATTCAGTACTTC. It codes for CASSLTLTLAKNIQYF.

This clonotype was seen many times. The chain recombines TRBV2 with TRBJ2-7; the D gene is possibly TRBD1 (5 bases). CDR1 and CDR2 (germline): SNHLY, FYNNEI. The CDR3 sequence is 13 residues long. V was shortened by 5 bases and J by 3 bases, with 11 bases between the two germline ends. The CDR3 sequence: CASSLTTGYEQYF. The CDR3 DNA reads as TGTGCCAGCAGTTTGACCACAGGCTACGAGCAGTACTTC.

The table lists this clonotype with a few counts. CDR3 sequence (DNA): TGTGCCAGCAGCTCCGTGGGGGGCCGCTACGAGCAGTACTTC. Protein sequence: CASSSVGGRYEQYF. The chain combines TRBV11-2 with TRBJ2-7; D tentatively reads TRBD1 or TRBD2 (6 bases each). The germline V and J ends were trimmed by 4 bases and 3 bases, with 13 bases remaining between them. Germline loops: CDR1 SGHAT, CDR2 FQNNGV. The CDR3 length is 14 residues.

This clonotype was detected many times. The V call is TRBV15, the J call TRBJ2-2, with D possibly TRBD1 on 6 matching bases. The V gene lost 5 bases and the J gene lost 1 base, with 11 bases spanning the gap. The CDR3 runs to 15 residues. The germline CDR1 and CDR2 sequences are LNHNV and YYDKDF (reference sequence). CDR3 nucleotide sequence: TGTGCCACCAGCGAAGACAGGCGGAACACCGGGGAGCTGTTTTTT. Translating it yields CATSEDRRNTGELFF.

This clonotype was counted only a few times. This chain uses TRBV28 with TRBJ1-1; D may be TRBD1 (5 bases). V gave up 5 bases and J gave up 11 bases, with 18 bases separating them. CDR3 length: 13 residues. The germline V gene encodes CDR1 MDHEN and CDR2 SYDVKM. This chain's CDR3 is CASSSLTEGPAFF. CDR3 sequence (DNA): TGTGCCAGCAGTAGCCTCACTGAGGGGCCTGCTTTCTTT. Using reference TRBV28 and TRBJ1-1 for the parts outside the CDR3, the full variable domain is DVKVTQSSRYLVKRTGEKVFLECVQDMDHENMFWYRQDPGLGLRLIYFSYDVKMKEKGDIPEGYSVSREKKERFSLILESASTNQTSMYLCASSSLTEGPAFFGQGTRLTVV.

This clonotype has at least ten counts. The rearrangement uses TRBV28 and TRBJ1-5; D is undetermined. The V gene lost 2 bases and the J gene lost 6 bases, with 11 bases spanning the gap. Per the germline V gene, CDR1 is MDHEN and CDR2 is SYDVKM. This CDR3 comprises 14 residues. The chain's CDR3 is CASSLIDSAQPQHF. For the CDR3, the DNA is TGTGCCAGCAGTTTAATAGATTCAGCTCAGCCCCAGCATTTT.

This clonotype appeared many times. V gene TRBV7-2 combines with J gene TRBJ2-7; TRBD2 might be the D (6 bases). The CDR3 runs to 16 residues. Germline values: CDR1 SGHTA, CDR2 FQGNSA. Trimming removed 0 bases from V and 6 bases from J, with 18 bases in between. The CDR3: CASSLASKIVGGEQYF. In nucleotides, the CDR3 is TGTGCCAGCAGCTTAGCGTCTAAGATCGTGGGAGGCGAGCAGTACTTC.

The CDR3 nucleotides read TGCAGTGCTGGGGACAAGGGGAACACTGAAGCTTTCTTT. This gives the protein CSAGDKGNTEAFF. This chain links TRBV20-1 with TRBJ1-1, with a weak D call TRBD1 (6 bases). Germline CDR1 DFQATT, CDR2 SNEGSKA (reference sequence). CDR3 length: 13 amino acids. Trimming left V 5 bases short and J 1 base short, with 11 bases between.

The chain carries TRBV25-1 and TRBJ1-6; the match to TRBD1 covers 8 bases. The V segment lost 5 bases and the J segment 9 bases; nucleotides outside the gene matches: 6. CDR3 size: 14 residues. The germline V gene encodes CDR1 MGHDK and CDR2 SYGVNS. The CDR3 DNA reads TGTGCCAGCAGTTTTGGGACAGGCGGTTCACCCCTCCACTTT. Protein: CASSFGTGGSPLHF.

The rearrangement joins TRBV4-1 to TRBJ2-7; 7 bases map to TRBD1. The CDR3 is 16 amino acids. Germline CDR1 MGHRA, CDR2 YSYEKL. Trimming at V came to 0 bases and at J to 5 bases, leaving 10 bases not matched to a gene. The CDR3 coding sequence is TGCGCCAGCAGCCAAGATCTGGGTAACAGGGGCCACGAGCAGTACTTC. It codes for CASSQDLGNRGHEQYF.

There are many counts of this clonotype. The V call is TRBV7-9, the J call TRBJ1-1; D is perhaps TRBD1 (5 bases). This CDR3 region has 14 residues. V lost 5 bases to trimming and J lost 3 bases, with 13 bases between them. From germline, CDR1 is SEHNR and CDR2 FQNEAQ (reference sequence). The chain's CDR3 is CASSRGMGYTEAFF. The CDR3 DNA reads TGTGCCAGCAGCCGGGGGATGGGGTACACTGAAGCTTTCTTT.

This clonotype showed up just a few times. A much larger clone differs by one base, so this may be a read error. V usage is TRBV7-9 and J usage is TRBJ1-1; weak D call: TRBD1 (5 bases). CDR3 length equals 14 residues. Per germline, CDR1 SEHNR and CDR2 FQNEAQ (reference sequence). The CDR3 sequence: CASSLEGLNTGAFF. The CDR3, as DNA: TGTGCCAGCAGCTTAGAGGGGCTGAACACTGGAGCTTTCTTT.

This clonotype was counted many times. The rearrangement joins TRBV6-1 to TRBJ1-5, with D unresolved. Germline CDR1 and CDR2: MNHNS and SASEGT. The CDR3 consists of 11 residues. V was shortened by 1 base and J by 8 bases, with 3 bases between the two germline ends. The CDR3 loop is CASSEVEPQHF. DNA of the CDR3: TGTGCCAGCAGTGAAGTTGAGCCCCAGCATTTT.